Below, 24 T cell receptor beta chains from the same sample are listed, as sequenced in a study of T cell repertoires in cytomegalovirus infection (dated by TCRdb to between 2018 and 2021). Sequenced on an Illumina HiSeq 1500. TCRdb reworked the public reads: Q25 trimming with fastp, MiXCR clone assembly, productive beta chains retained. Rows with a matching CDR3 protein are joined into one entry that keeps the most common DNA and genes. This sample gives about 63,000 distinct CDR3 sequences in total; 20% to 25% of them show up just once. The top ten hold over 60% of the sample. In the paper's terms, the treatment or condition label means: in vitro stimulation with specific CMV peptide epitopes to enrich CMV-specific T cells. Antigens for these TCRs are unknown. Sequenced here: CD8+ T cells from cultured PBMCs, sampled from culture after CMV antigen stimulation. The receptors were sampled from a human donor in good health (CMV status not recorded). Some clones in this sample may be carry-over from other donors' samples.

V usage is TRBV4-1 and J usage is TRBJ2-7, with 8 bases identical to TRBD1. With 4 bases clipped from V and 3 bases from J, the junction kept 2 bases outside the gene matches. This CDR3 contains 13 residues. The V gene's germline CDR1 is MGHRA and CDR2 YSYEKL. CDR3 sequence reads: CASSRGQVYEQYF. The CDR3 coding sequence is TGCGCCAGCAGCCGGGGACAGGTCTACGAGCAGTACTTC.

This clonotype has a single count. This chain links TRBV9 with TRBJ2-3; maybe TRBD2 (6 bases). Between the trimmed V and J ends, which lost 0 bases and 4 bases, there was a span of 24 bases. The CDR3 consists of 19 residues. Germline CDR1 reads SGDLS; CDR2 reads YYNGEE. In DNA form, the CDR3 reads TGTGCCAGCAGCGTAGATGGTGAATGGGGCAGGAGGGAGGCAGATACGCAGTATTTT. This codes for CASSVDGEWGRREADTQYF.

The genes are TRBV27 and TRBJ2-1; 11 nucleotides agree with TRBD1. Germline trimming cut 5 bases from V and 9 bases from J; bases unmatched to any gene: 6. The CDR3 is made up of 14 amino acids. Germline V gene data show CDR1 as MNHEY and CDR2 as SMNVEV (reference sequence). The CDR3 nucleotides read TGTGCCAGCAGTGGGACAGGGGGGTGGGGTGAGCAGTTCTTC. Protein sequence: CASSGTGGWGEQFF.

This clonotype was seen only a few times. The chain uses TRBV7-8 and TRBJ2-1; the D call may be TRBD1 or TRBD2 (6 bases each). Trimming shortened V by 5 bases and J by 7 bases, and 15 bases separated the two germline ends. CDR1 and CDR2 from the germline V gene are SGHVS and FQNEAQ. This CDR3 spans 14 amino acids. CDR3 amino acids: CASSPPGARNEQFF. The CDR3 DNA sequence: TGTGCCAGCAGCCCTCCGGGGGCGAGGAATGAGCAGTTCTTC.

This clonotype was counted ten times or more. The CDR3 protein is CASSPGILEQYF. The CDR3 region has the DNA TGTGCCAGCAGTCCCGGAATTCTCGAGCAGTACTTC. V gene TRBV6-2 or TRBV6-3 combines with J gene TRBJ2-7; the D is unclear. Trimming cost V 5 bases and J 6 bases, with 11 bases left between them. The CDR3 is made up of 12 amino acids. Germline CDR1 and CDR2: MNHEY and SVGEGT.

The CDR3: CARETGSDGYTF. The CDR3 DNA is TGTGCCAGGGAGACAGGGTCCGATGGCTACACCTTC. The J gene is TRBJ1-2, the V gene TRBV2, with 7 bases lining up with TRBD1. There are 12 residues in the CDR3. V lost 9 bases, J lost 6 bases, and 7 bases stayed unmatched. CDR1 is SNHLY and CDR2 is FYNNEI in the germline V gene. Full variable domain (rest looked up from reference TRBV2 and TRBJ1-2): EPEVTQTPSHQVTQMGQEVILRCVPISNHLYFYWYRQILGQKVEFLVSFYNNEISEKSEIFDDQFSVERPDGSNFTLKIRSTKLEDSAMYFCARETGSDGYTFGSGTRLTVV.

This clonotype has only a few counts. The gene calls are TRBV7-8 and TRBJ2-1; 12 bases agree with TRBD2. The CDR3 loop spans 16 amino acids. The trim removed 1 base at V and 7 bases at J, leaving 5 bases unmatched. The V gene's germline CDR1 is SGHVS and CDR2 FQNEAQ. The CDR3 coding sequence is TGTGCCAGCAGCTTAGGACTAGCGGGAGTGGCTAATGAGCAGTTCTTC. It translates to CASSLGLAGVANEQFF. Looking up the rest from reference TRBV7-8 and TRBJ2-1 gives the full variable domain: GAGVSQSPRYKVAKRGQDVALRCDPISGHVSLFWYQQALGQGPEFLTYFQNEAQLDKSGLPSDRFFAERPEGSVSTLKIQRTQQEDSAVYLCASSLGLAGVANEQFFGPGTRLTVL.

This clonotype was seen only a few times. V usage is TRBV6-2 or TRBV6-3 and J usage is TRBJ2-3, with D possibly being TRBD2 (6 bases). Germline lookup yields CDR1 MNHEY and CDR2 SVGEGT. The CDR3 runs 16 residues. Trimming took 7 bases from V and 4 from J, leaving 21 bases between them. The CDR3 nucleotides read TGTGCCAGCACCTTAGACCCCCTTGGCGGGGCAGATACGCAGTATTTT. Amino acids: CASTLDPLGGADTQYF.

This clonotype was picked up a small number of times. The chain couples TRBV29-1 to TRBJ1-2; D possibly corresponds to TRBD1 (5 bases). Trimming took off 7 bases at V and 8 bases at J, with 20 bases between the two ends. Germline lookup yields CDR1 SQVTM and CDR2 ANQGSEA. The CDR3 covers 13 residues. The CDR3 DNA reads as TGCAGCGCCGAAGGTCGGGACCCACGGGGCTACACCTTC. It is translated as CSAEGRDPRGYTF.

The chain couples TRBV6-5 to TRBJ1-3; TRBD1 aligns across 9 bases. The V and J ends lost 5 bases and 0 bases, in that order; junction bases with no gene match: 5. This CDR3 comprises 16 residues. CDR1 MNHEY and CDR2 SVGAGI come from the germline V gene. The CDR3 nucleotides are TGTGCCAGCAGTCCCCGGGACAGGGTCTCTGGAAACACCATATATTTT. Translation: CASSPRDRVSGNTIYF.

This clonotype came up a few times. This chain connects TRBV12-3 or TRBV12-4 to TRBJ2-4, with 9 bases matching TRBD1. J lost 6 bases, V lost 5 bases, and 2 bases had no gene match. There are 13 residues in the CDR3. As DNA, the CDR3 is TGTGCCAGCAGTCCGGACAGGGGAAACATTCAGTACTTC. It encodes CASSPDRGNIQYF.

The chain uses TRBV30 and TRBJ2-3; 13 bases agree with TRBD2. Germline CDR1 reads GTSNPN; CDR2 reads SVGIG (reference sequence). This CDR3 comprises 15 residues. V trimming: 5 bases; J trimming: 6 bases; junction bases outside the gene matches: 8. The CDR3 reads CAWEELAGGRDTQYF. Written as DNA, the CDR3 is TGTGCCTGGGAGGAACTAGCGGGGGGGCGGGATACGCAGTATTTT.

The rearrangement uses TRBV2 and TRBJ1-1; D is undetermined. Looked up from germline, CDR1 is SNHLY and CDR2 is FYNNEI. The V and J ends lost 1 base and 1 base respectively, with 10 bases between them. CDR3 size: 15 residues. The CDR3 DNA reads TGTGCCAGCAGTGAAGAGAGGGCAGGGAACACTGAAGCTTTCTTT. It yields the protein CASSEERAGNTEAFF.

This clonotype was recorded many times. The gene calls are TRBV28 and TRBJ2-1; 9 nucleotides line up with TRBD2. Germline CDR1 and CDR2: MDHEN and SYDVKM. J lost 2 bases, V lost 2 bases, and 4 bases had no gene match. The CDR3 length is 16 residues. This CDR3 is CASSLERGVTYNEQFF. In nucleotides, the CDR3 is TGTGCCAGCAGTTTAGAGCGGGGGGTTACCTACAATGAGCAGTTCTTC.

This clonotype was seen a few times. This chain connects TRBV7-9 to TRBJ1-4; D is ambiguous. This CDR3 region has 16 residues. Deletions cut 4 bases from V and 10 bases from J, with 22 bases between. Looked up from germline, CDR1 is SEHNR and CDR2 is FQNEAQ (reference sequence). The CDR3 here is CASSSAFSAERIKLFF. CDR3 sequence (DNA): TGTGCCAGCAGCTCCGCGTTCTCAGCAGAAAGAATAAAACTGTTTTTT. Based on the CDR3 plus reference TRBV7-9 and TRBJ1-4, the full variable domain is DTGVSQNPRHKITKRGQNVTFRCDPISEHNRLYWYRQTLGQGPEFLTYFQNEAQLEKSRLLSDRFSAERPKGSFSTLEIQRTEQGDSAMYLCASSSAFSAERIKLFFGSGTQLSVL.

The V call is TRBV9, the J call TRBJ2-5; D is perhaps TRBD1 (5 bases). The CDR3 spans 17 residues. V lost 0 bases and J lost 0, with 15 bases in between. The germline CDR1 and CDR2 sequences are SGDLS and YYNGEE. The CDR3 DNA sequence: TGTGCCAGCAGCGTAGAAAGGGGAACCGACAACCAAGAGACCCAGTACTTC. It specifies CASSVERGTDNQETQYF.

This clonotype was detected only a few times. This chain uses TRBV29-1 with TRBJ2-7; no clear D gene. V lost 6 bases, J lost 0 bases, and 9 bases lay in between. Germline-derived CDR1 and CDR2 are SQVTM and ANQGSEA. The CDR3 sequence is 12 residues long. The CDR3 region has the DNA TGCAGCGTAGGGTTGGGCTCCTACGAGCAGTACTTC. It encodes CSVGLGSYEQYF.

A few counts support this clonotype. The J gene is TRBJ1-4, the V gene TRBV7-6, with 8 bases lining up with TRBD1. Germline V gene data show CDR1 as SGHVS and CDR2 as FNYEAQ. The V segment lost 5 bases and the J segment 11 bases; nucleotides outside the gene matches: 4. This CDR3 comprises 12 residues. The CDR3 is CASSLDRDKLFF. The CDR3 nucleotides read TGTGCCAGCAGCCTGGACAGGGACAAACTGTTTTTT.

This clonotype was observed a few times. The CDR3 DNA is TGTGCCAGCAGTTTCGGGAGCTCTGGGGCCAACGTCCTGACTTTC. This codes for CASSFGSSGANVLTF. The chain employs TRBV27 and TRBJ2-6; tentatively, D is TRBD2 (6 bases). V lost 3 bases to trimming and J lost 0 bases, with 6 bases between them. The CDR3 has 15 residues. Germline CDR1 reads MNHEY; CDR2 reads SMNVEV (reference sequence).

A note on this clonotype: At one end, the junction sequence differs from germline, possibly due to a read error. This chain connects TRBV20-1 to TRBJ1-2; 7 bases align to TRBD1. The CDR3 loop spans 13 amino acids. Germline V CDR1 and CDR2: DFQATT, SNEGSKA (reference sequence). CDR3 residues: CSARVRDSYGYTF. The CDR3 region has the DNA TGTAGTGCTAGAGTAAGGGACAGCTATGGCTACACCTTC.

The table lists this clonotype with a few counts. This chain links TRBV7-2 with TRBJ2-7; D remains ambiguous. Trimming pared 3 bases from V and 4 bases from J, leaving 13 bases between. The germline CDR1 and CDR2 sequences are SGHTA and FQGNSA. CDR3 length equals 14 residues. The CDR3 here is CASSFSPGRYEQYF. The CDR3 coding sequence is TGTGCCAGCAGCTTCTCCCCAGGCCGGTACGAGCAGTACTTC.

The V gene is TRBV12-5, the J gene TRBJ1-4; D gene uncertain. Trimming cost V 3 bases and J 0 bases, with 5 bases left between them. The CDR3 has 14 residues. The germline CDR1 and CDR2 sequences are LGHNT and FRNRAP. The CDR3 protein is CASGFGATNEKLFF. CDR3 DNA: TGTGCTAGTGGTTTCGGGGCAACTAATGAAAAACTGTTTTTT.

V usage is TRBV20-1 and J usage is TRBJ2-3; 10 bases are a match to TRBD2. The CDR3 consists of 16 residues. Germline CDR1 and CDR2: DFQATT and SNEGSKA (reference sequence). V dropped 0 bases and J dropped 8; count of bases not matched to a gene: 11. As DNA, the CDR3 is TGCAGTGCTAGAGATTACAGCGGGGGGGGGCCAGCTACGCAGTATTTT. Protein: CSARDYSGGGPATQYF.

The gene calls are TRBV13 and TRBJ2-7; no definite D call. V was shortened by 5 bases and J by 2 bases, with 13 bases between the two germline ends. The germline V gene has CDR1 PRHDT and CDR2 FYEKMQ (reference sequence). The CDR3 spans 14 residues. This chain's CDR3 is CASSPAQPTYEQYF. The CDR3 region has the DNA TGTGCCAGCAGCCCCGCACAGCCGACCTACGAGCAGTACTTC. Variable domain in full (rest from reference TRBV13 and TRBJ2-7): AAGVIQSPRHLIKEKRETATLKCYPIPRHDTVYWYQQGPGQDPQFLISFYEKMQSDKGSIPDRFSAQQFSDYHSELNMSSLELGDSALYFCASSPAQPTYEQYFGPGTRLTVT.